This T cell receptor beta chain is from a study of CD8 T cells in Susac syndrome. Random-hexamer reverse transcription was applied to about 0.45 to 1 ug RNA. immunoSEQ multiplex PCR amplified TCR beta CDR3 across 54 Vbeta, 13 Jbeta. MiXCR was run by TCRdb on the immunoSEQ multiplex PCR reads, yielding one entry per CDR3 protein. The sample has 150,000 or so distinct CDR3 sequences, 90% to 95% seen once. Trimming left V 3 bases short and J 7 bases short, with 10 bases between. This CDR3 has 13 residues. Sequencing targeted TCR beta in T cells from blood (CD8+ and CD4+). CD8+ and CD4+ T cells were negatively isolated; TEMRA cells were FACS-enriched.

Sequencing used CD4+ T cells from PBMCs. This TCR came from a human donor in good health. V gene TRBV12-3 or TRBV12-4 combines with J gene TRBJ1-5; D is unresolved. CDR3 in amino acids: CASSFFYGQPQHF. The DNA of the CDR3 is TGTGCCAGCAGTTTCTTCTACGGACAGCCCCAGCATTTT.